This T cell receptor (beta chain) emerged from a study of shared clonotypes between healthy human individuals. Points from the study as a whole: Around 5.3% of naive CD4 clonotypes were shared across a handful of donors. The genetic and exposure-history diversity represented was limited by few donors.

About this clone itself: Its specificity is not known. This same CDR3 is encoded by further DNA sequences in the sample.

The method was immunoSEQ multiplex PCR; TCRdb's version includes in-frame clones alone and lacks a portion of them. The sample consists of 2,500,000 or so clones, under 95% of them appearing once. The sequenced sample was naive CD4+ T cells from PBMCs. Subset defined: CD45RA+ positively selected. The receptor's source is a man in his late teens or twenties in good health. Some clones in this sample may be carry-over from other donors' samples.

The CDR3 protein is CASSSTGGYGYTF. The DNA for the CDR3 is TGTGCCAGCAGCTCCACAGGGGGCTATGGCTACACCTTC. J is TRBJ1-2 and V is TRBV7-9, with 8 bases aligning to TRBD1. Trimming cost V 4 bases and J 4 bases; bases outside gene matches: 2. The germline CDR1 and CDR2 sequences are SEHNR and FQNEAQ (reference sequence). The CDR3 is made up of 13 amino acids.